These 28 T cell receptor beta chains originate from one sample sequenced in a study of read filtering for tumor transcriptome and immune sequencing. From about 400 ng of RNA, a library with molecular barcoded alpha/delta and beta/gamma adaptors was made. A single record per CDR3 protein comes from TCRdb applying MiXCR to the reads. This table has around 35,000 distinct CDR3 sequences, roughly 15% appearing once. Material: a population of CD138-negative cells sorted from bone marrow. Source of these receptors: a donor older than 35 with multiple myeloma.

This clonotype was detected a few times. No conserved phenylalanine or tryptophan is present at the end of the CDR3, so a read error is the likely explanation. The CDR3 sequence is CSARPYSSGTAKPGSNQPQHL. The DNA of the CDR3 is TGCAGTGCTAGACCTTACTCATCCGGGACCGCCAAGCCCGGGAGCAATCAGCCCCAGCATCTT. This chain links TRBV20-1 with TRBJ1-5; TRBD1 might be the D (5 bases). The germline gives CDR1 DFQATT, CDR2 SNEGSKA (reference sequence). The CDR3 runs to 21 residues. Trimming shortened V by 2 bases and J by 1 base, and 30 bases separated the two germline ends.

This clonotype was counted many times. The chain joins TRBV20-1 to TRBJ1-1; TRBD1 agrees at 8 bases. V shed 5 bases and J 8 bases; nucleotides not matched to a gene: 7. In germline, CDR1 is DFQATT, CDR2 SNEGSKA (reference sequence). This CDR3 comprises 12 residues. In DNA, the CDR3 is TGCAGTGCTCTTCATCGGGACAGGGAAGCTTTCTTT. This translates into CSALHRDREAFF.

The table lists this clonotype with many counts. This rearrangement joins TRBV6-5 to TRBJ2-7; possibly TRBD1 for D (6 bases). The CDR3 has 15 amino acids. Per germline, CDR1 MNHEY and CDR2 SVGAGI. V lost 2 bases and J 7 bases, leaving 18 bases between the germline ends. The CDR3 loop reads CASSYATGSTTEQYF. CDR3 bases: TGTGCCAGCAGTTACGCTACAGGGTCCACTACGGAGCAGTACTTC.

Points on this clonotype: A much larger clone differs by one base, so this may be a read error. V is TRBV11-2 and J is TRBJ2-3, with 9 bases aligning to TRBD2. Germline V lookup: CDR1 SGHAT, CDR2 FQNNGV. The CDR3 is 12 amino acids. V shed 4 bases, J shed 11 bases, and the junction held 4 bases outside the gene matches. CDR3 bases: TGTGCCAGCAGCTCAATGCGGGAGGGGCAGTATTTT. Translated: CASSSMREGQYF.

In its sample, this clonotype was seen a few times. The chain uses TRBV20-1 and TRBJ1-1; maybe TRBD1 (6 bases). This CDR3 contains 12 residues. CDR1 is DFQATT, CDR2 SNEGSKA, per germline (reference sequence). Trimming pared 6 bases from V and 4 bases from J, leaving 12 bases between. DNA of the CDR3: TGCAGTGCCTCAGGGGATAGCACTGAAGCTTTCTTT. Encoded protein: CSASGDSTEAFF.

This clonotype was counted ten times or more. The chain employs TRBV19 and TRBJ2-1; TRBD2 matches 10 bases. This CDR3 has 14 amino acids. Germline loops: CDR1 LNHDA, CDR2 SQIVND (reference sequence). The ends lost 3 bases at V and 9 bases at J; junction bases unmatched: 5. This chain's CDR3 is CASSILAGEVEQFF. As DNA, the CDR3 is TGTGCCAGTAGTATCCTAGCGGGAGAGGTTGAGCAGTTCTTC.

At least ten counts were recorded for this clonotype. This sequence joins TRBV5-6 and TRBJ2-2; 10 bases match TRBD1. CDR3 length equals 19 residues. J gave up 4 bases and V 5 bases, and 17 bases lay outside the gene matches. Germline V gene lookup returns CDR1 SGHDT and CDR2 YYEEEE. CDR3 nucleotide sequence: TGTGCCAGCAGACCTACACCTGGACAGGGGGAGGTCGGCACCGGGGAGCTGTTTTTT. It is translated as CASRPTPGQGEVGTGELFF.

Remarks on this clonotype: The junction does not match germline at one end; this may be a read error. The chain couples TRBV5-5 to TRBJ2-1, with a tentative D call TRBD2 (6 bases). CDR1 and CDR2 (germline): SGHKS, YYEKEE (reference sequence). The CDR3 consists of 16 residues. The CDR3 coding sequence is TGTGCCGGCAGCTCCCTAGCGACCCAGGTCTACAATGAGCAGTTCTTC. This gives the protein CAGSSLATQVYNEQFF.

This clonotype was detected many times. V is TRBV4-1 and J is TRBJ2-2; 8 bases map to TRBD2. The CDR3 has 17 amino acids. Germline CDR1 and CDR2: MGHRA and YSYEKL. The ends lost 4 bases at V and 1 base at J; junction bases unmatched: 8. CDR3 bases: TGCGCCAGCAGCCTCTCCTTAGCGGGGCGGAACACCGGGGAGCTGTTTTTT. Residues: CASSLSLAGRNTGELFF.

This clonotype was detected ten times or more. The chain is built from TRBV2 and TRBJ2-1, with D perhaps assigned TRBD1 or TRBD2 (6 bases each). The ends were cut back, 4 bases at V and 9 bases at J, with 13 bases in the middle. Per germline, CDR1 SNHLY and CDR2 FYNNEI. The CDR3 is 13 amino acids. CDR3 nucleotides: TGTGCCAGCAGTGTATCGGGGGCCGGTGAGCAGTTCTTC. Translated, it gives CASSVSGAGEQFF. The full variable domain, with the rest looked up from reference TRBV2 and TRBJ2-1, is EPEVTQTPSHQVTQMGQEVILRCVPISNHLYFYWYRQILGQKVEFLVSFYNNEISEKSEIFDDQFSVERPDGSNFTLKIRSTKLEDSAMYFCASSVSGAGEQFFGPGTRLTVL.

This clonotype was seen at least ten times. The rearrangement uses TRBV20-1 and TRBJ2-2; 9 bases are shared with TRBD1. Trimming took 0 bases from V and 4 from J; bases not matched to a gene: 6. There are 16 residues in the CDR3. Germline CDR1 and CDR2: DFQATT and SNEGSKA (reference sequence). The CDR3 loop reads CSARDRGQGTTGELFF. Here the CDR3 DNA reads TGCAGTGCTAGAGATAGAGGACAGGGGACCACCGGGGAGCTGTTTTTT.

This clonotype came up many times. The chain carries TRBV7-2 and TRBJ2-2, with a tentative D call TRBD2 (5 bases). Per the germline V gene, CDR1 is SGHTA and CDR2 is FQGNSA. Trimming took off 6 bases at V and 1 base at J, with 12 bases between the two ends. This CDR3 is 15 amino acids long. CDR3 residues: CASSKGLLNTGELFF. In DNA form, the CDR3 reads TGTGCCAGCAGTAAAGGACTTTTGAACACCGGGGAGCTGTTTTTT.

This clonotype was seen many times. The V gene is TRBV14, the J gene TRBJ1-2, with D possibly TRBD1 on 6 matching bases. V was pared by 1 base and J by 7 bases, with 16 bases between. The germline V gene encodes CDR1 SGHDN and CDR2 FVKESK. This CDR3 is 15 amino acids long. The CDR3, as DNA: TGTGCCAGCAGCCAAGCAATCGGGACAAAAGCTGGCTACACCTTC. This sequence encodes CASSQAIGTKAGYTF.

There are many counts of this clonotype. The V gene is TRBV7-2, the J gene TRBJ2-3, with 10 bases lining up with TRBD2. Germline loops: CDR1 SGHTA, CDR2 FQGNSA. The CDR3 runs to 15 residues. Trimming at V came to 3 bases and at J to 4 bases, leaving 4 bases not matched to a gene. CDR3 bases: TGTGCCAGCAGCTTCCTAGCGGGAGTACCAGATACGCAGTATTTT. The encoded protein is CASSFLAGVPDTQYF. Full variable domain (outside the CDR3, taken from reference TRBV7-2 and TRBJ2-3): GAGVSQSPSNKVTEKGKDVELRCDPISGHTALYWYRQSLGQGLEFLIYFQGNSAPDKSGLPSDRFSAERTGGSVSTLTIQRTQQEDSAVYLCASSFLAGVPDTQYFGPGTRLTVL.

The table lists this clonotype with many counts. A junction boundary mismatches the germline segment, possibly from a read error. The CDR3 bases are TGCGCCTGCAGCCAAGATTCCGGGTACAATGAGCAGTTCTTC. Residues: CACSQDSGYNEQFF. This rearrangement joins TRBV4-1 to TRBJ2-1; D gene unclear. The length of the CDR3 is 14 residues. From germline, CDR1 is MGHRA and CDR2 YSYEKL.

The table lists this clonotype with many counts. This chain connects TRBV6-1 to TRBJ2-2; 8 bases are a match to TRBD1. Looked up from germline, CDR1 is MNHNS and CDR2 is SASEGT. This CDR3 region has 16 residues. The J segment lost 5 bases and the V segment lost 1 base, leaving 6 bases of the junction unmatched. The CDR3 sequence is CASSEVTGGPTGELFF. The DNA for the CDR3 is TGTGCCAGCAGTGAAGTTACAGGGGGTCCGACCGGGGAGCTGTTTTTT.

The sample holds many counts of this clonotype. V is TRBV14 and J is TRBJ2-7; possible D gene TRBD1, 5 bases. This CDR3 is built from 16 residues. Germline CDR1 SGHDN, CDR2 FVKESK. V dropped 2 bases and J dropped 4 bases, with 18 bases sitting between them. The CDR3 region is CASSQNAFRQNYEQYF. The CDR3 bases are TGTGCCAGCAGCCAAAACGCCTTTAGACAGAATTACGAGCAGTACTTC. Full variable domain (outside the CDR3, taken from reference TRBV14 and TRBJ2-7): EAGVTQFPSHSVIEKGQTVTLRCDPISGHDNLYWYRRVMGKEIKFLLHFVKESKQDESGMPNNRFLAERTGGTYSTLKVQPAELEDSGVYFCASSQNAFRQNYEQYFGPGTRLTVT.

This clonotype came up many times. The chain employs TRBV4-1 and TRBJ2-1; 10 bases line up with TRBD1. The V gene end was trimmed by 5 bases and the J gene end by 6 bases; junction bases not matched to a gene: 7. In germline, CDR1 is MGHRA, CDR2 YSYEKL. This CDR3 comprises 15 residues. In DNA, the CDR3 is TGCGCCAGCAGCGTAGCCGGGACAGGGGTCAATGAGCAGTTCTTC. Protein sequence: CASSVAGTGVNEQFF.

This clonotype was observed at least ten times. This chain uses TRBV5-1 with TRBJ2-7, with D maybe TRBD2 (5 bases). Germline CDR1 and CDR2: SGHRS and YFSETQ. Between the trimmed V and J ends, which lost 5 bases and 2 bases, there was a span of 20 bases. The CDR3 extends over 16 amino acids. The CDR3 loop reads CASREEASIFPYEQYF. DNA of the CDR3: TGCGCCAGCAGGGAGGAAGCGAGTATTTTCCCCTACGAGCAGTACTTC.

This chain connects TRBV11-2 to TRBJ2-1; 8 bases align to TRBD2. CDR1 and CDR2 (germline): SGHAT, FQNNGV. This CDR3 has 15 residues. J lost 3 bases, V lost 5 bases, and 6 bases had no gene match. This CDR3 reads CASSATSGSYNEQFF. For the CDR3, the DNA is TGTGCCAGCAGCGCCACTAGCGGTAGCTACAATGAGCAGTTCTTC.

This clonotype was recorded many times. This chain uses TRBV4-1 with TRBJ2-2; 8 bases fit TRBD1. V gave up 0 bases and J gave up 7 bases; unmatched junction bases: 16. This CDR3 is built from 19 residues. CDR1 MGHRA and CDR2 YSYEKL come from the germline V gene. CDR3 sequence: CASSQEIKVRTGLNGELFF. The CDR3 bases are TGCGCCAGCAGCCAAGAAATCAAAGTCAGGACAGGGCTTAACGGGGAGCTGTTTTTT.

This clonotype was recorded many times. CDR3 nucleotides: TGCAGTGCCTCGAGGGCGGCAGAGACCCAGTACTTC. Its translation is CSASRAAETQYF. The chain combines TRBV20-1 with TRBJ2-5; TRBD2 is a possible D gene (5 bases). Per the germline V gene, CDR1 is DFQATT and CDR2 is SNEGSKA (reference sequence). The V end was cut by 6 bases, the J end by 4 bases, with 12 bases between. The CDR3 has 12 residues.

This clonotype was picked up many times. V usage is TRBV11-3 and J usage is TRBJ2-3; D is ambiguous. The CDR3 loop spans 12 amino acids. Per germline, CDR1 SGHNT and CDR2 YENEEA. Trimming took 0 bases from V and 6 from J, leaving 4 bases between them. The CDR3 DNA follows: TGTGCCAGCAGCTTAGAAGGGGATACGCAGTATTTT. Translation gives CASSLEGDTQYF.

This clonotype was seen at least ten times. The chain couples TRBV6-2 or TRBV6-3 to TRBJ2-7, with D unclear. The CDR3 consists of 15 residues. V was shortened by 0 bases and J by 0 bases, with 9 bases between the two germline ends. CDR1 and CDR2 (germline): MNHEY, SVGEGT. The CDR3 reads CASSYSIGSSYEQYF. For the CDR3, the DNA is TGTGCCAGCAGTTACTCGATCGGAAGCTCCTACGAGCAGTACTTC.

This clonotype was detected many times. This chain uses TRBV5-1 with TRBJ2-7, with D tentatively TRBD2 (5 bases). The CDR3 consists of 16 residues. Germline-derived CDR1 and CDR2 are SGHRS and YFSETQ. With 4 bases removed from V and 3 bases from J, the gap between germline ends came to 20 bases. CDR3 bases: TGCGCCAGCAGCCCAGGACTGCGCAGAGGAGACTACGAGCAGTACTTC. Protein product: CASSPGLRRGDYEQYF. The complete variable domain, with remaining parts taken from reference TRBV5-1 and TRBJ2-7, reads KAGVTQTPRYLIKTRGQQVTLSCSPISGHRSVSWYQQTPGQGLQFLFEYFSETQRNKGNFPGRFSGRQFSNSRSEMNVSTLELGDSALYLCASSPGLRRGDYEQYFGPGTRLTVT.

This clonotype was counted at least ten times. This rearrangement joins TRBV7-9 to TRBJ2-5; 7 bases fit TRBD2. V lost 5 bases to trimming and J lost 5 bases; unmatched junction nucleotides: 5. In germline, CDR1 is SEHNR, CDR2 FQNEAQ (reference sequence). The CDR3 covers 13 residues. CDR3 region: CASSPTSRETQYF. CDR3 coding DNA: TGTGCCAGCAGCCCGACTAGCCGTGAGACCCAGTACTTC.

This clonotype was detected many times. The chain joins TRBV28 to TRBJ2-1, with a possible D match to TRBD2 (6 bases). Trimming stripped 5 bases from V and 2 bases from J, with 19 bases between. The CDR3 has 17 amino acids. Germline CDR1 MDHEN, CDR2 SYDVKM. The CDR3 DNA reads TGTGCCAGCAGTGCCCGGGCGCGGGGAGGTCCCTACAATGAGCAGTTCTTC. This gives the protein CASSARARGGPYNEQFF.

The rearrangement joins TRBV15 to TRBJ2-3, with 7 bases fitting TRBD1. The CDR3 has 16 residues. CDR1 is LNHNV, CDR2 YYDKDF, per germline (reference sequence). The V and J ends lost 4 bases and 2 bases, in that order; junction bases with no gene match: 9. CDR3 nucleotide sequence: TGTGCCACCAGCAAGATCGACAGGGCCAACACAGATACGCAGTATTTT. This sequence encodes CATSKIDRANTDTQYF. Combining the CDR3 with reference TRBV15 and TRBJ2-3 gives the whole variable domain DAMVIQNPRYQVTQFGKPVTLSCSQTLNHNVMYWYQQKSSQAPKLLFHYYDKDFNNEADTPDNFQSRRPNTSFCFLDIRSPGLGDTAMYLCATSKIDRANTDTQYFGPGTRLTVL.